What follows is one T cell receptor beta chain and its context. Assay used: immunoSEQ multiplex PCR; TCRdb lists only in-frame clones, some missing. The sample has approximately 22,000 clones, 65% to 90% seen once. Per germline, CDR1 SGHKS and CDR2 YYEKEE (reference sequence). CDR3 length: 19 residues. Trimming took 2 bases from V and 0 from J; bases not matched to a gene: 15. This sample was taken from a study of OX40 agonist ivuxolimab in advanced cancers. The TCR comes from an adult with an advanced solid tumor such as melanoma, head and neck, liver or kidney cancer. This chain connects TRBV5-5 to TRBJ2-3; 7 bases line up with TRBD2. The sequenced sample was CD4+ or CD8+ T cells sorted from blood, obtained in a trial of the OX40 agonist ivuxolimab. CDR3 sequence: CASSFRAWGSGTSTDTQYF. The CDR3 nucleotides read TGTGCCAGCAGCTTTCGAGCTTGGGGGAGCGGGACTAGCACAGATACGCAGTATTTT.